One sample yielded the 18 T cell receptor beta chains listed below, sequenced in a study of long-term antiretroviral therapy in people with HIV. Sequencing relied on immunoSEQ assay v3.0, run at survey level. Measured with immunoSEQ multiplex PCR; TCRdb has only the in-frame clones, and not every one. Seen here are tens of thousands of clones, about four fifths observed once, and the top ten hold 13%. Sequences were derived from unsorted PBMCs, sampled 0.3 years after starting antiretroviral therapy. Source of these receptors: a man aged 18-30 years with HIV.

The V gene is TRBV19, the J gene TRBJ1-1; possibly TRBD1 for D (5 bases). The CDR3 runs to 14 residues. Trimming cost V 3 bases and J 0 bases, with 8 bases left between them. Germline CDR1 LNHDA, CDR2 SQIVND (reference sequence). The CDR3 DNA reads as TGTGCCAGTAGTATGTGGGGGTTGAACACTGAAGCTTTCTTT. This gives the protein CASSMWGLNTEAFF.

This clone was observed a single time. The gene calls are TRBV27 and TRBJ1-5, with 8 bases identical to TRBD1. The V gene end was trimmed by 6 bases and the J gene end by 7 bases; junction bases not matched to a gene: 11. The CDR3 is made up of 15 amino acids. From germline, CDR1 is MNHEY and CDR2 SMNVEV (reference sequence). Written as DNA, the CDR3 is TGTGCCAGCAGCGAAATCACAGGGGACAGGCAGCCCCAGCATTTT. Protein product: CASSEITGDRQPQHF.

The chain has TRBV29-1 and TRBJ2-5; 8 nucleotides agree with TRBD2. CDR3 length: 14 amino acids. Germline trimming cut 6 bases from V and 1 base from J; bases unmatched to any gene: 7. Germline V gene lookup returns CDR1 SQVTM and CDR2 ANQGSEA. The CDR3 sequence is CSVLLAGSQETQYF. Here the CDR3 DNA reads TGCAGCGTCCTCTTAGCGGGGTCCCAAGAGACCCAGTACTTC.

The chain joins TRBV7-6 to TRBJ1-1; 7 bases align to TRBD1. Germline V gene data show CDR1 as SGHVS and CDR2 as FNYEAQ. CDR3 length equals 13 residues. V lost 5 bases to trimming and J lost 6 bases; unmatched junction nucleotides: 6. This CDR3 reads CASSPDRVAEAFF. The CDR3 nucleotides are TGTGCCAGCAGCCCCGACAGGGTCGCTGAAGCTTTCTTT.

CDR3 in amino acids: CASSLAGSGAPQYF. The CDR3 DNA reads TGTGCCAGCAGCTTAGCAGGTAGCGGGGCTCCGCAGTATTTT. V is TRBV7-8 and J is TRBJ2-3; 8 bases align to TRBD2. The CDR3 contains 14 residues. The V gene end was trimmed by 0 bases and the J gene end by 10 bases; junction bases not matched to a gene: 6. CDR1 SGHVS and CDR2 FQNEAQ come from the germline V gene.

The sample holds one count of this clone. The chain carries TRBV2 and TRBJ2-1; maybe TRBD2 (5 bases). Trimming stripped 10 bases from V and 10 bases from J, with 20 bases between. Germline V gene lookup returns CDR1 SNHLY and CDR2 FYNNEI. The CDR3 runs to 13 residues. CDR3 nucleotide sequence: TGTGCCATGAACCTAGGAACGGGAAGCGAGCAGTTCTTC. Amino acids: CAMNLGTGSEQFF.

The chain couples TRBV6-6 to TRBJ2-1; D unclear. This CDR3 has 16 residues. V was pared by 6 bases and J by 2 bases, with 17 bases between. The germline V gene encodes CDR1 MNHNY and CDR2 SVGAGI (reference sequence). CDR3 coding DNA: TGTGCCAGCAGGGACCGTCGGGTCTCCGCCTACAATGAGCAGTTCTTC. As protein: CASRDRRVSAYNEQFF.

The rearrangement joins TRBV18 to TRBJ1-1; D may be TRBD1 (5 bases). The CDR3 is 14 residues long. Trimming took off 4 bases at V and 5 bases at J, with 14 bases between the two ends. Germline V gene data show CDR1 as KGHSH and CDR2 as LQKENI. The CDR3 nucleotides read TGTGCCAGCTCACAGTATCGGGGGGAAACTGAAGCTTTCTTT. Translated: CASSQYRGETEAFF.

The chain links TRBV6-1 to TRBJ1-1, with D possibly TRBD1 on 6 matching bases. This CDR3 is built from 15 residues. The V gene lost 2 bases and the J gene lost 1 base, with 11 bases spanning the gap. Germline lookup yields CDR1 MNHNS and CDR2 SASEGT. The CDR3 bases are TGTGCCAGCAGTGAAAGACAGGAACCGAACACTGAAGCTTTCTTT. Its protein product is CASSERQEPNTEAFF.

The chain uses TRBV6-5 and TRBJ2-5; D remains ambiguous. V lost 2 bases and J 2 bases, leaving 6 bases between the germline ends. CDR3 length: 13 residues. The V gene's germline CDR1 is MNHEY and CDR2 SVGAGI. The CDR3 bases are TGTGCCAGCAGTTACAACCGTCAAGAGACCCAGTACTTC. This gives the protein CASSYNRQETQYF.

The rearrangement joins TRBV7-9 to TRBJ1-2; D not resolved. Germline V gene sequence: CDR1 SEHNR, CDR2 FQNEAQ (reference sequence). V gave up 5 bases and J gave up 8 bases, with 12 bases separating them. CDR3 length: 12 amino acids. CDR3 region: CASSAGLGGYTF. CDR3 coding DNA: TGTGCCAGCAGCGCCGGATTGGGGGGCTACACCTTC. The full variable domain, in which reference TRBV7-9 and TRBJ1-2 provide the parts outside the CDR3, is DTGVSQNPRHKITKRGQNVTFRCDPISEHNRLYWYRQTLGQGPEFLTYFQNEAQLEKSRLLSDRFSAERPKGSFSTLEIQRTEQGDSAMYLCASSAGLGGYTFGSGTRLTVV.

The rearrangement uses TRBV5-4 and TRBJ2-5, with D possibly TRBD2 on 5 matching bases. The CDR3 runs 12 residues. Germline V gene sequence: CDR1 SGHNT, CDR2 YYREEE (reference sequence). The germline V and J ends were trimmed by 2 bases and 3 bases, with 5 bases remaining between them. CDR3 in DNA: TGTGCCAGCAGCTTTAGCGAAGAGACCCAGTACTTC. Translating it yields CASSFSEETQYF.

The chain's CDR3 is CASSLFGATSTEAFF. DNA of the CDR3: TGTGCCAGCAGTTTATTTGGGGCTACATCGACTGAAGCTTTCTTT. The chain has TRBV27 and TRBJ1-1; D might be TRBD1 (5 bases). The CDR3 is 15 residues long. Per the germline V gene, CDR1 is MNHEY and CDR2 is SMNVEV (reference sequence). V lost 1 base and J 5 bases, leaving 14 bases between the germline ends.

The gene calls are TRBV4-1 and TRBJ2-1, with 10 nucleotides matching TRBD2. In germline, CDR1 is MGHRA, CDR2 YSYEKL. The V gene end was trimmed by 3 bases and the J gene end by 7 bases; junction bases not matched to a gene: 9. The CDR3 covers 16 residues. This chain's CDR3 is CASSQVPGLAMNEQFF. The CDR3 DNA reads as TGCGCCAGCAGCCAGGTGCCGGGACTAGCGATGAATGAGCAGTTCTTC.

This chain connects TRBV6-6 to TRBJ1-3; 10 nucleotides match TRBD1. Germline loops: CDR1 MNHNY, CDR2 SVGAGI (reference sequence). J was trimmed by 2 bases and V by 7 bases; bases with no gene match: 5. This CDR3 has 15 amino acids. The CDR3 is CASTEGQGTGNTIYF. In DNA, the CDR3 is TGTGCCAGCACCGAGGGACAGGGGACTGGAAACACCATATATTTT.

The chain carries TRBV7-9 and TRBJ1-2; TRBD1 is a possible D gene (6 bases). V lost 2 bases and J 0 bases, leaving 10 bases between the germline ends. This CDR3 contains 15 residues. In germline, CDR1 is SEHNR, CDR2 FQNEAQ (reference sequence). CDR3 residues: CASSLPGVANYGYTF. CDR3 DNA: TGTGCCAGCAGCTTACCAGGGGTTGCTAACTATGGCTACACCTTC.

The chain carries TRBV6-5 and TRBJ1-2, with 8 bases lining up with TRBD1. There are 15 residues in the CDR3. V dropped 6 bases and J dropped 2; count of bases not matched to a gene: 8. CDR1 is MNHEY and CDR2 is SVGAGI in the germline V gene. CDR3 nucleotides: TGTGCCAGCAGCCCAGGACAGGGCGGGAACTATGGCTACACCTTC. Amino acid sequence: CASSPGQGGNYGYTF.

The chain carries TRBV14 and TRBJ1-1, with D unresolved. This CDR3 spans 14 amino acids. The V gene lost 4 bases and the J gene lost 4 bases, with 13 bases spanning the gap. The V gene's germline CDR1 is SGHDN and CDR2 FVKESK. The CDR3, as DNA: TGTGCCAGCAGCCCGCTTAAGAGCAGCACTGAAGCTTTCTTT. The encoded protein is CASSPLKSSTEAFF.